The 23 T cell receptor beta chains reported below all come from one sample, sequenced in a study of shared clonotypes between healthy human individuals. Generated by immunoSEQ multiplex PCR, the TCRdb table keeps only in-frame clones and is missing some. The data contain more than 450,000 clones, 79% of them singletons. Sequences were obtained from PBMCs. All receptors derive from a woman between 40 and 55 years old in good health. Some clones in this sample may be carry-over from other donors' samples.

The chain couples TRBV6-1 to TRBJ2-2; TRBD2 aligns across 10 bases. The V gene's germline CDR1 is MNHNS and CDR2 SASEGT. This CDR3 is 17 amino acids long. V lost 4 bases, J lost 0 bases, and 5 bases stayed unmatched. The CDR3 sequence is CASSVRLAGSNTGELFF. In DNA, the CDR3 is TGTGCCAGCAGTGTACGACTAGCGGGCTCGAACACCGGGGAGCTGTTTTTT.

The rearrangement links TRBV7-9 to TRBJ2-1, with 8 bases matching TRBD2. CDR1 is SEHNR and CDR2 is FQNEAQ in the germline V gene (reference sequence). The CDR3 runs to 15 residues. J lost 3 bases, V lost 2 bases, and 3 bases had no gene match. The CDR3 sequence is CASSLSGSDYNEQFF. CDR3 coding DNA: TGTGCCAGCAGCTTAAGCGGGAGCGACTACAATGAGCAGTTCTTC.

This clone was seen a few times. This chain joins TRBV11-3 and TRBJ2-2; the D call may be TRBD1 or TRBD2 (6 bases each). Trimming removed 5 bases from V and 6 bases from J, with 16 bases in between. CDR1 and CDR2 (germline): SGHNT, YENEEA. The CDR3 has 15 amino acids. The CDR3 sequence is CASSPIRGASGELFF. CDR3 DNA: TGTGCCAGCAGCCCCATAAGGGGGGCGTCCGGGGAGCTGTTTTTT.

This clone turned up a few times. The CDR3 region is CASSPSGGDNEQFF. The CDR3 nucleotides are TGTGCCAGCTCACCATCAGGGGGGGATAATGAGCAGTTCTTC. This sequence joins TRBV18 and TRBJ2-1; D possibly matches TRBD1 or TRBD2 (7 bases each). V lost 2 bases to trimming and J lost 7 bases, with 12 bases between them. The CDR3 is 14 residues long. Germline V gives CDR1 KGHSH, CDR2 LQKENI.

The chain employs TRBV30 and TRBJ1-5, with a weak D call TRBD1 (6 bases). The CDR3 is made up of 16 amino acids. The germline V gene has CDR1 GTSNPN and CDR2 SVGIG (reference sequence). V was cut by 5 bases and J by 0 bases, with 17 bases left in between. This chain's CDR3 is CAWAKRTAYSNQPQHF. CDR3 bases: TGTGCCTGGGCAAAAAGGACAGCATATAGCAATCAGCCCCAGCATTTT.

The chain links TRBV6-6 to TRBJ2-1, with a possible D match to TRBD2 (6 bases). There are 14 residues in the CDR3. The V gene lost 2 bases and the J gene lost 1 base, with 6 bases spanning the gap. Germline assignment: CDR1 MNHNY and CDR2 SVGAGI (reference sequence). This CDR3 reads CASSYRESYNEQFF. DNA for the CDR3: TGTGCCAGCAGTTACCGGGAGTCCTACAATGAGCAGTTCTTC.

The chain is built from TRBV29-1 and TRBJ1-1; the D is unclear. The germline CDR1 and CDR2 sequences are SQVTM and ANQGSEA. The CDR3 is made up of 11 amino acids. Trimming stripped 6 bases from V and 4 bases from J, with 9 bases between. The chain's CDR3 is CSVGWGTEAFF. CDR3 DNA sequence: TGCAGCGTCGGGTGGGGCACTGAAGCTTTCTTT.

This clone occurred once. The CDR3 DNA sequence: TGCGCCAGCAGGGACCCACAGGGAGGCTACGAGCAGTACTTC. This encodes CASRDPQGGYEQYF. The chain carries TRBV5-1 and TRBJ2-7; D tentatively fits TRBD1 or TRBD2 (6 bases each). Trimming removed 5 bases from V and 3 bases from J, with 15 bases in between. The CDR3 is 14 amino acids. Per the germline V gene, CDR1 is SGHRS and CDR2 is YFSETQ.

As regards this clone: The same CDR3 arises from other DNA sequences in this sample as well. The J gene is TRBJ1-3, the V gene TRBV19; no reliable D call. The germline CDR1 and CDR2 sequences are LNHDA and SQIVND (reference sequence). Trimming removed 4 bases at V and 4 bases at J, with 5 bases between. The length of the CDR3 is 12 residues. Here the CDR3 reads CASSTAGNTIYF. The DNA of the CDR3 is TGTGCCAGTAGTACAGCGGGAAACACCATATATTTT.

This clone was seen only once. The chain joins TRBV5-1 to TRBJ2-7; D unresolved. Germline CDR1 is SGHRS and CDR2 is YFSETQ. V lost 1 base, J lost 5 bases, and 7 bases lay in between. CDR3 length equals 12 residues. CDR3 DNA sequence: TGCGCCAGCAGCTTGAAAACGCACGAGCAGTACTTC. This encodes CASSLKTHEQYF.

The chain links TRBV14 to TRBJ2-1; D call uncertain. This CDR3 has 15 amino acids. The germline V gene encodes CDR1 SGHDN and CDR2 FVKESK. Trimming pared 2 bases from V and 6 bases from J, leaving 14 bases between. The CDR3 nucleotides are TGTGCCAGCAGCCAATCGCGCGGAGCTCGCAATGAGCAGTTCTTC. Translating it yields CASSQSRGARNEQFF.

The chain uses TRBV19 and TRBJ2-7; D is possibly TRBD1 (7 bases). Germline V gives CDR1 LNHDA, CDR2 SQIVND (reference sequence). Trimming took off 4 bases at V and 0 bases at J, with 13 bases between the two ends. The CDR3 is made up of 15 amino acids. The CDR3 bases are TGTGCCAGTAGTACGGGGGACAGCAGCTCCTACGAGCAGTACTTC. Residues: CASSTGDSSSYEQYF.

The chain joins TRBV14 to TRBJ2-1; 14 bases match TRBD2. Germline lookup yields CDR1 SGHDN and CDR2 FVKESK. The V and J ends lost 5 bases and 10 bases, in that order; junction bases with no gene match: 7. CDR3 length: 15 amino acids. The CDR3 sequence: CASSSGTSGSREQFF. In DNA form, the CDR3 reads TGTGCCAGCAGCTCAGGGACTAGCGGGAGTAGAGAGCAGTTCTTC.

The genes are TRBV7-2 and TRBJ2-2, with a possible D match to TRBD1 (7 bases). V lost 4 bases to trimming and J lost 4 bases, with 16 bases between them. Per germline, CDR1 SGHTA and CDR2 FQGNSA. This CDR3 comprises 16 residues. The CDR3 here is CASSSRRGQITGELFF. The CDR3 DNA follows: TGTGCCAGCAGCTCCAGGAGGGGGCAGATCACCGGGGAGCTGTTTTTT.

This chain connects TRBV6-1 to TRBJ2-7; D gene ambiguous. The CDR3 length is 14 residues. The V gene's germline CDR1 is MNHNS and CDR2 SASEGT. Trimming removed 1 base from V and 4 bases from J, with 11 bases in between. The CDR3 DNA sequence: TGTGCCAGCAGTGAAGTCGGTGGGTTATACGAGCAGTACTTC. Its translation: CASSEVGGLYEQYF.

The gene calls are TRBV13 and TRBJ2-1; the D gene is possibly TRBD1 (6 bases). The CDR3 covers 16 residues. The V end was cut by 1 base, the J end by 5 bases, with 15 bases between. Germline V CDR1 and CDR2: PRHDT, FYEKMQ (reference sequence). The CDR3 region is CASSLDLGGVNNEQFF. DNA of the CDR3: TGTGCCAGCAGCTTAGATTTAGGGGGAGTAAACAATGAGCAGTTCTTC.

The J gene is TRBJ2-3, the V gene TRBV18, with a weak D call TRBD2 (5 bases). V lost 4 bases and J lost 0, with 11 bases in between. CDR1 is KGHSH, CDR2 LQKENI, per germline. CDR3 size: 15 residues. The DNA of the CDR3 is TGTGCCAGCTCACGAGTCGGGGAAAGCACAGATACGCAGTATTTT. Protein product: CASSRVGESTDTQYF.

Many counts were recorded for this clone. The chain recombines TRBV9 with TRBJ2-2, with TRBD2 identical over 7 bases. V trimming: 4 bases; J trimming: 5 bases; junction bases outside the gene matches: 8. The germline V gene encodes CDR1 SGDLS and CDR2 YYNGEE. The CDR3 has 15 amino acids. This CDR3 is CASSPWGGSTGELFF. Written as DNA, the CDR3 is TGTGCCAGCAGCCCTTGGGGGGGTTCGACCGGGGAGCTGTTTTTT. Filled out from reference TRBV9 and TRBJ2-2, the complete variable domain reads DSGVTQTPKHLITATGQRVTLRCSPRSGDLSVYWYQQSLDQGLQFLIQYYNGEERAKGNILERFSAQQFPDLHSELNLSSLELGDSALYFCASSPWGGSTGELFFGEGSRLTVL.

This clone was detected only once. The genes are TRBV5-6 and TRBJ2-3, with TRBD2 matching over 8 bases. V gave up 1 base and J gave up 0 bases; unmatched junction bases: 4. Germline V gene sequence: CDR1 SGHDT, CDR2 YYEEEE. This CDR3 has 16 residues. This CDR3 is CASSLILAASTDTQYF. The CDR3 bases are TGTGCCAGCAGCTTGATACTAGCGGCTAGCACAGATACGCAGTATTTT.

The chain uses TRBV10-3 and TRBJ2-7, with 8 bases identical to TRBD2. Losses at the gene ends were 11 bases for V and 3 bases for J; bases not matched to a gene: 12. The CDR3 covers 14 residues. The germline V gene encodes CDR1 ENHRY and CDR2 SYGVKD. Here the CDR3 DNA reads TGTGCCGCCGGGGGTGGTAGCGGGATCTACGAGCAGTACTTC. It codes for CAAGGGSGIYEQYF.

This clone was detected once. The V call is TRBV11-2, the J call TRBJ2-1; no definite D call. Germline V gives CDR1 SGHAT, CDR2 FQNNGV. The CDR3 has 16 residues. Deletions cut 0 bases from V and 6 bases from J, with 15 bases between. The CDR3 here is CASSLDGDSPGNEQFF. In DNA, the CDR3 is TGTGCCAGCAGCTTAGATGGTGACTCTCCTGGCAATGAGCAGTTCTTC.

V is TRBV5-1 and J is TRBJ1-1; D is perhaps TRBD1 (5 bases). Trimming stripped 7 bases from V and 1 base from J, with 11 bases between. Germline CDR1 and CDR2: SGHRS and YFSETQ. The CDR3 contains 13 residues. CDR3 sequence (DNA): TGCGCCAGCTTCGACAGTGGGAACACTGAAGCTTTCTTT. Its protein product is CASFDSGNTEAFF.

This chain links TRBV6-6 with TRBJ2-7; 9 nucleotides line up with TRBD2. There are 15 residues in the CDR3. V lost 2 bases to trimming and J lost 2 bases; unmatched junction nucleotides: 4. Germline lookup yields CDR1 MNHNY and CDR2 SVGAGI (reference sequence). CDR3 sequence (DNA): TGTGCCAGCAGTTACGTTAGCGGGAGAGCCTACGAGCAGTACTTC. It encodes CASSYVSGRAYEQYF.